The 8 T cell receptor beta chains below come from one sample, sequenced in a study of blood T cell repertoires in COVID-19. The repertoire was sequenced with immunoSEQ multiplex PCR; TCRdb's copy has only in-frame clones and lacks some. The sample lists more than 250,000 clones; roughly 84% were seen once. Sequencing used peripheral blood. The source is a man aged 50-59 years with active or convalescent COVID-19.

This chain links TRBV5-1 with TRBJ1-3, with D maybe TRBD1 (6 bases). Trimming cost V 0 bases and J 4 bases, with 14 bases left between them. The germline gives CDR1 SGHRS, CDR2 YFSETQ. The CDR3 runs 16 residues. The CDR3 here is CASSLVGGARGNTIYF. The CDR3 DNA reads TGCGCCAGCAGCTTGGTCGGGGGGGCGAGAGGAAACACCATATATTTT.

A single count supports this clone. The genes are TRBV12-3 or TRBV12-4 and TRBJ1-1; D is unresolved. The CDR3 covers 12 residues. Deletions cut 8 bases from V and 1 base from J, with 8 bases between. CDR3 amino acids: CASQRGNTEAFF. The CDR3 DNA is TGTGCCAGCCAACGGGGGAACACTGAAGCTTTCTTT.

A word on this clone: This same CDR3 is encoded by further DNA sequences in the sample. The V call is TRBV28, the J call TRBJ1-1; D unclear. Trimming took 2 bases from V and 7 from J, leaving 8 bases between them. The germline CDR1 and CDR2 sequences are MDHEN and SYDVKM. The length of the CDR3 is 12 residues. CDR3: CASSLRGVEAFF. DNA for the CDR3: TGTGCCAGCAGTTTACGGGGAGTTGAAGCTTTCTTT.

The V call is TRBV7-2, the J call TRBJ1-2, with D perhaps matching TRBD1 (5 bases). The CDR3 consists of 14 residues. V lost 6 bases and J 7 bases, leaving 18 bases between the germline ends. Germline CDR1 and CDR2: SGHTA and FQGNSA. CDR3 amino acids: CASSPASGAAGYTF. The CDR3 region has the DNA TGTGCCAGCAGTCCAGCGAGTGGGGCGGCTGGCTACACCTTC.

The J gene is TRBJ1-2, the V gene TRBV5-6, with D maybe TRBD1 (5 bases). Germline lookup yields CDR1 SGHDT and CDR2 YYEEEE. This CDR3 region has 12 residues. Trimming cost V 5 bases and J 4 bases, with 9 bases left between them. CDR3 sequence: CASRGVGYGYTF. CDR3 coding DNA: TGTGCCAGCAGAGGGGTTGGCTATGGCTACACCTTC. The full variable domain, in which reference TRBV5-6 and TRBJ1-2 provide the parts outside the CDR3, is DAGVTQSPTHLIKTRGQQVTLRCSPKSGHDTVSWYQQALGQGPQFIFQYYEEEERQRGNFPDRFSGHQFPNYSSELNVNALLLGDSALYLCASRGVGYGYTFGSGTRLTVV.

The chain links TRBV7-8 to TRBJ1-2; D not certain. The V end was cut by 0 bases, the J end by 4 bases, with 12 bases between. Germline CDR1 is SGHVS and CDR2 is FQNEAQ. The CDR3 contains 15 residues. The CDR3 sequence is CASSLAFEQLYGYTF. The CDR3 nucleotides are TGTGCCAGCAGCTTAGCTTTCGAGCAACTCTATGGCTACACCTTC.

The chain uses TRBV11-2 and TRBJ2-7, with 7 bases lining up with TRBD1. V lost 5 bases to trimming and J lost 2 bases; unmatched junction nucleotides: 15. Germline loops: CDR1 SGHAT, CDR2 FQNNGV. This CDR3 contains 17 residues. Here the CDR3 DNA reads TGTGCCAGCAGCCTAGCCGGCTCTACGGACAGGACCTACGAGCAGTACTTC. This codes for CASSLAGSTDRTYEQYF.

The gene calls are TRBV5-6 and TRBJ1-2; no definite D call. The CDR3 is made up of 13 amino acids. Germline loops: CDR1 SGHDT, CDR2 YYEEEE. V was clipped by 1 base and J by 3 bases, with 7 bases between them. The DNA for the CDR3 is TGTGCCAGCAGCTTGTTCCGGGACTATGGCTACACCTTC. Residues: CASSLFRDYGYTF. Variable domain in full (rest from reference TRBV5-6 and TRBJ1-2): DAGVTQSPTHLIKTRGQQVTLRCSPKSGHDTVSWYQQALGQGPQFIFQYYEEEERQRGNFPDRFSGHQFPNYSSELNVNALLLGDSALYLCASSLFRDYGYTFGSGTRLTVV.